Listed below are T cell receptor beta chains from one sample, sequenced in a study of T cell responses to AZD1222 COVID-19 vaccine. Clones were sequenced by immunoSEQ multiplex PCR, and TCRdb holds only the in-frame ones, with some missing. The table records 150,000 to 200,000 clones, roughly 90% of them present only once. The source material was peripheral blood, sampled 28 days after the second AZD1222 dose. All receptors come from an adult who received the AZD1222 COVID-19 vaccine. CDR3s include the opening cysteine and the closing phenylalanine or tryptophan. D genes are given only for firm matches. The size entry is marked missing in some rows and otherwise reads once, few, many or a size class.

v_call: TRBV28
j_call: TRBJ1-1
d_call: -
clone_size: -
cdr3_aa: CASSFRTSRNTEAFF
cdr3_nt: TGTGCCAGCAGTTTCAGGACATCCCGGAACACTGAAGCTTTCTTT

v_call: TRBV9
j_call: TRBJ2-1
d_call: -
clone_size: -
cdr3_aa: CASSPRDLRDEQFF
cdr3_nt: TGTGCCAGCAGCCCCCGGGACCTCCGGGATGAGCAGTTCTTC

v_call: TRBV5-4
j_call: TRBJ2-5
d_call: TRBD2
clone_size: -
cdr3_aa: CASSPSGVQETQYF
cdr3_nt: TGTGCCAGCAGCCCTAGCGGGGTCCAAGAGACCCAGTACTTC

v_call: TRBV5-1
j_call: TRBJ2-1
d_call: -
clone_size: once
cdr3_aa: CASSPDVRDYNEQFF
cdr3_nt: TGCGCCAGCAGCCCCGACGTAAGGGACTACAATGAGCAGTTCTTC

v_call: TRBV28
j_call: TRBJ1-2
d_call: -
clone_size: -
cdr3_aa: CASSLGGNYGYTF
cdr3_nt: TGTGCCAGCAGTTTGGGCGGTAACTATGGCTACACCTTC

v_call: TRBV6-5
j_call: TRBJ2-2
d_call: -
clone_size: -
cdr3_aa: CASTGAVDTGELFF
cdr3_nt: TGTGCCAGCACAGGGGCGGTTGACACCGGGGAGCTGTTTTTT

v_call: TRBV3-1/TRBV3-2
j_call: TRBJ1-1
d_call: -
clone_size: -
cdr3_aa: CASSQDDSSMNTEAFF
cdr3_nt: TGTGCCAGCAGCCAAGATGACAGCAGCATGAACACTGAAGCTTTCTTT

v_call: TRBV7-2
j_call: TRBJ2-7
d_call: -
clone_size: -
cdr3_aa: CASSLAVWEAGRKQYF
cdr3_nt: TGTGCCAGCAGCTTAGCGGTGTGGGAGGCAGGGCGAAAGCAGTACTTC

v_call: TRBV5-4
j_call: TRBJ2-1
d_call: TRBD2
clone_size: -
cdr3_aa: CASRAGTSGAYEQFF
cdr3_nt: TGTGCCAGCAGGGCCGGGACTAGCGGGGCCTATGAGCAGTTCTTC

v_call: TRBV19
j_call: TRBJ2-2
d_call: TRBD2
clone_size: -
cdr3_aa: CASSSRTSGRVWELFF
cdr3_nt: TGTGCCAGTAGTTCGAGGACTAGCGGGAGGGTGTGGGAGCTGTTTTTT

v_call: TRBV7-8
j_call: TRBJ2-2
d_call: TRBD1
clone_size: -
cdr3_aa: CASRADRDNTGELFF
cdr3_nt: TGTGCCAGCAGGGCTGACAGGGACAACACCGGGGAGCTGTTTTTT

v_call: TRBV27
j_call: TRBJ1-1
d_call: TRBD1
clone_size: -
cdr3_aa: CASKPGQGFSRNTEAFF
cdr3_nt: TGTGCCAGTAAACCGGGACAGGGGTTTTCTAGGAACACTGAAGCTTTCTTT

v_call: TRBV3-1/TRBV3-2
j_call: TRBJ1-5
d_call: -
clone_size: -
cdr3_aa: CASSQEGWDQPQHF
cdr3_nt: TGTGCCAGCAGCCAAGAGGGGTGGGATCAGCCCCAGCATTTT

v_call: TRBV5-8
j_call: TRBJ2-5
d_call: -
clone_size: -
cdr3_aa: CASSARQIQETQYF
cdr3_nt: TGTGCCAGCAGCGCCCGGCAAATCCAAGAGACCCAGTACTTC

v_call: TRBV9
j_call: TRBJ1-6
d_call: -
clone_size: once
cdr3_aa: CASSVAPAGDSPLHF
cdr3_nt: TGTGCCAGCAGCGTAGCCCCAGCGGGAGATTCACCCCTCCACTTT

v_call: TRBV19
j_call: TRBJ2-1
d_call: -
clone_size: -
cdr3_aa: CASSMGYEQFF
cdr3_nt: TGTGCCAGTAGTATGGGGTATGAGCAGTTCTTC

v_call: TRBV14
j_call: TRBJ2-1
d_call: -
clone_size: -
cdr3_aa: CASSQSAWEEQFF
cdr3_nt: TGTGCCAGCAGCCAATCCGCTTGGGAGGAGCAGTTCTTC

v_call: TRBV9
j_call: TRBJ1-3
d_call: -
clone_size: -
cdr3_aa: CASSDRDRSATGNTIYF
cdr3_nt: TGTGCCAGCAGCGACCGGGACCGATCGGCCACTGGAAACACCATATATTTT

v_call: TRBV19
j_call: TRBJ1-4
d_call: -
clone_size: -
cdr3_aa: CASSRRDNEKLFF
cdr3_nt: TGTGCCAGTAGTCGGAGGGATAATGAAAAACTGTTTTTT

v_call: TRBV3-1/TRBV3-2
j_call: TRBJ2-2
d_call: -
clone_size: -
cdr3_aa: CASRPLGANAGELFF
cdr3_nt: TGTGCCAGCCGACCTTTGGGGGCAAACGCCGGGGAGCTGTTTTTT